This TCR beta chain was sequenced during a study of blood T cell repertoires in COVID-19. Libraries were prepared by immunoSEQ multiplex PCR; TCRdb keeps only in-frame clonotypes and omits some of them. Among approximately 200,000 clones, approximately 92% were seen once, and the ten largest hold under 4%. This CDR3 has 16 residues. J was trimmed by 4 bases and V by 0 bases; bases with no gene match: 8. CDR1 GTSNPN and CDR2 SVGIG come from the germline V gene (reference sequence). Sequences were obtained from PBMCs or T cells enriched from blood (not recorded which). The chain employs TRBV30 and TRBJ2-3; 9 bases map to TRBD2. This clonotype originated in a woman under 30 in a cohort exposed to, infected with or recovered from COVID-19 (not recorded which). CDR3: CAWSVHRTSVADTQYF. The CDR3 DNA is TGTGCCTGGAGTGTACATCGGACTAGCGTCGCAGATACGCAGTATTTT.